The 30 T cell receptor beta chains given below trace back to one sample, sequenced in a study of long-term antiretroviral therapy in people with HIV (dated by TCRdb to the early 2020s). Sequencing of the TRB variable region was done with the immunoSEQ hsTCRB v3.0 assay at survey level resolution. Sourced from immuneACCESS, this table was stored by TCRdb with only in-frame sequences that have V and J called. A share of the clones is absent; for the studies checked, an unresolved V gene accounts for under half, and the remainder has no known explanation. Recorded for this sample are 26,000 or so clones; over 70% of them occurred a single time. The ten most abundant clones make up 5.1% of the sample. The sample in question was unsorted PBMCs, obtained 3 years after starting antiretroviral therapy. These receptor sequences come from a man younger than 35 with HIV.

This chain links TRBV6-1 with TRBJ1-2, with D perhaps matching TRBD1 (6 bases). CDR1 is MNHNS, CDR2 SASEGT, per germline. V lost 0 bases and J 0 bases, leaving 8 bases between the germline ends. There are 15 residues in the CDR3. Here the CDR3 reads CASSEAGGANYGYTF. For the CDR3, the DNA is TGTGCCAGCAGTGAAGCAGGGGGAGCTAACTATGGCTACACCTTC.

The genes are TRBV7-8 and TRBJ1-3; D gene unclear. The CDR3 runs to 15 residues. Germline assignment: CDR1 SGHVS and CDR2 FQNEAQ. The ends were cut back, 4 bases at V and 0 bases at J, with 10 bases in the middle. The CDR3 coding sequence is TGTGCCAGCAGCTCACACCGCGACTCTGGAAACACCATATATTTT. Amino acid sequence: CASSSHRDSGNTIYF.

V gene TRBV10-3 combines with J gene TRBJ2-5; TRBD1 matches at 11 bases. In germline, CDR1 is ENHRY, CDR2 SYGVKD. The CDR3 consists of 15 residues. V was pared by 8 bases and J by 7 bases, with 12 bases of the junction left unmatched. CDR3 in DNA: TGTGCCATCTCCCCGGCCGGACAGGGGGCCACGACCCAGTACTTC. It translates to CAISPAGQGATTQYF.

The V and J genes are TRBV2 and TRBJ2-7; D is tentatively TRBD1 or TRBD2 (5 bases each). Trimming removed 7 bases from V and 3 bases from J, with 13 bases in between. This CDR3 spans 13 amino acids. Germline lookup yields CDR1 SNHLY and CDR2 FYNNEI. CDR3: CASMMGDDYEQYF. CDR3 nucleotides: TGTGCCAGCATGATGGGGGATGACTACGAGCAGTACTTC.

The rearrangement joins TRBV18 to TRBJ1-1, with D possibly being TRBD1 (6 bases). CDR1 KGHSH and CDR2 LQKENI come from the germline V gene. CDR3 length: 14 residues. V was shortened by 3 bases and J by 4 bases, with 12 bases between the two germline ends. CDR3 nucleotides: TGTGCCAGCTCACCGGGGGCTAGGAGCACTGAAGCTTTCTTT. Translating gives CASSPGARSTEAFF.

CDR3 nucleotides: TGTGCCAGCAGTGCCGCTGCCCCGGGACGGTTGAACACTGAAGCTTTCTTT. This codes for CASSAAAPGRLNTEAFF. The gene calls are TRBV6-1 and TRBJ1-1; D is possibly TRBD1 (5 bases). The CDR3 runs 17 residues. V lost 4 bases and J lost 0, with 18 bases in between. Germline CDR1 reads MNHNS; CDR2 reads SASEGT.

J is TRBJ2-1 and V is TRBV11-2; possible D gene TRBD2, 5 bases. The V gene lost 6 bases and the J gene lost 0 bases, with 12 bases spanning the gap. There are 15 residues in the CDR3. Germline V CDR1 and CDR2: SGHAT, FQNNGV. The CDR3 loop is CASSSITSSYNEQFF. CDR3 DNA sequence: TGTGCCAGCAGTTCTATTACTAGCTCCTACAATGAGCAGTTCTTC.

In its sample, this clone was seen once. The DNA for the CDR3 is TGTGCCAGCAGTGAGCCGGGGACTAACTATGGCTACACCTTC. It codes for CASSEPGTNYGYTF. V usage is TRBV6-1 and J usage is TRBJ1-2; D is undetermined. Germline V gives CDR1 MNHNS, CDR2 SASEGT. V was pared by 3 bases and J by 0 bases, with 8 bases between. The CDR3 has 14 amino acids.

This clone was counted a single time. The chain links TRBV2 to TRBJ2-3; 8 bases map to TRBD2. Per the germline V gene, CDR1 is SNHLY and CDR2 is FYNNEI. V was clipped by 3 bases and J by 1 base; unmatched bases: 9. The CDR3 is 17 amino acids. DNA of the CDR3: TGTGCCAGCAGTGAGGAAGCGGGGGCTCAGGGCACAGATACGCAGTATTTT. This gives the protein CASSEEAGAQGTDTQYF.

The chain combines TRBV7-6 with TRBJ2-7; D remains unclear. The CDR3 runs 13 residues. V was shortened by 1 base and J by 3 bases, with 7 bases between the two germline ends. Germline-derived CDR1 and CDR2 are SGHVS and FNYEAQ. The CDR3 here is CASSLGPNYEQYF. CDR3 bases: TGTGCCAGCAGCTTAGGTCCCAACTACGAGCAGTACTTC.

The chain joins TRBV19 to TRBJ1-2, with TRBD1 as a possible D gene (5 bases). CDR3 length: 13 amino acids. Per the germline V gene, CDR1 is LNHDA and CDR2 is SQIVND (reference sequence). Trimming removed 8 bases from V and 4 bases from J, with 14 bases in between. The CDR3: CASSSLDSYGYTF. For the CDR3, the DNA is TGTGCCAGTTCATCCCTAGACAGCTATGGCTACACCTTC. The full variable domain, rest sourced from reference TRBV19 and TRBJ1-2, is DGGITQSPKYLFRKEGQNVTLSCEQNLNHDAMYWYRQDPGQGLRLIYYSQIVNDFQKGDIAEGYSVSREKKESFPLTVTSAQKNPTAFYLCASSSLDSYGYTFGSGTRLTVV.

The chain carries TRBV7-8 and TRBJ2-2; D gene ambiguous. The V and J ends lost 8 bases and 1 base respectively, with 23 bases between them. The CDR3 runs 18 residues. Germline V CDR1 and CDR2: SGHVS, FQNEAQ. CDR3 nucleotide sequence: TGTGCCAGCGGCAACCGGGTTCCCCGAGCCCAGAACACCGGGGAGCTGTTTTTT. It yields the protein CASGNRVPRAQNTGELFF.

V usage is TRBV7-9 and J usage is TRBJ2-3; D call uncertain. The CDR3 sequence is 11 residues long. Germline-derived CDR1 and CDR2 are SEHNR and FQNEAQ (reference sequence). V dropped 5 bases and J dropped 1 base, with 1 base sitting between them. The CDR3 DNA sequence: TGTGCCAGCAGCCGCACAGATACGCAGTATTTT. Translation gives CASSRTDTQYF. The whole variable domain, remainder taken from reference TRBV7-9 and TRBJ2-3, is DTGVSQNPRHKITKRGQNVTFRCDPISEHNRLYWYRQTLGQGPEFLTYFQNEAQLEKSRLLSDRFSAERPKGSFSTLEIQRTEQGDSAMYLCASSRTDTQYFGPGTRLTVL.

The rearrangement uses TRBV6-5 and TRBJ1-2; D is uncertain. Germline V CDR1 and CDR2: MNHEY, SVGAGI. This CDR3 spans 11 amino acids. V lost 8 bases, J lost 6 bases, and 10 bases lay in between. The CDR3 sequence is CASRDPDGYTF. The CDR3 bases are TGTGCCAGCCGAGACCCGGATGGCTACACCTTC.

The chain combines TRBV6-1 with TRBJ2-7; a possible D gene is TRBD1 (6 bases). Germline CDR1 MNHNS, CDR2 SASEGT. CDR3 length: 15 residues. V was clipped by 4 bases and J by 2 bases, with 15 bases between them. The CDR3 is CASSGLRDTAYEQYV. CDR3 DNA sequence: TGTGCCAGCAGTGGACTCCGGGACACTGCCTACGAGCAGTACGTC.

This clone showed up just once. The CDR3 reads CASSFTSGVPNTEAFF. CDR3 sequence (DNA): TGCGCCAGCAGCTTTACCTCAGGGGTCCCAAACACTGAAGCTTTCTTT. J is TRBJ1-1 and V is TRBV5-1; weak D call: TRBD1 (6 bases). The ends were cut back, 2 bases at V and 2 bases at J, with 16 bases in the middle. Germline V gives CDR1 SGHRS, CDR2 YFSETQ. The CDR3 covers 16 residues.

The chain recombines TRBV7-9 with TRBJ1-2; TRBD1 is a possible D gene (6 bases). The CDR3 runs 16 residues. CDR1 is SEHNR, CDR2 FQNEAQ, per germline (reference sequence). The ends were cut back, 1 base at V and 7 bases at J, with 19 bases in the middle. CDR3 coding DNA: TGTGCCAGCAGCTTAGGGGCAAGGGGGAGCCGGAGTGGCTACACCTTC. It specifies CASSLGARGSRSGYTF.

The chain carries TRBV5-1 and TRBJ1-1; the D is unclear. The ends were cut back, 0 bases at V and 5 bases at J, with 8 bases in the middle. The CDR3 consists of 13 residues. CDR1 and CDR2 from the germline V gene are SGHRS and YFSETQ. This CDR3 reads CASSLGSATEAFF. The DNA of the CDR3 is TGCGCCAGCAGCTTGGGTTCGGCGACTGAAGCTTTCTTT.

V and J are TRBV5-1 and TRBJ2-1; D may be TRBD2 (6 bases). The V gene lost 0 bases and the J gene lost 5 bases, with 6 bases spanning the gap. CDR1 and CDR2 from the germline V gene are SGHRS and YFSETQ. This CDR3 comprises 13 residues. The CDR3 DNA follows: TGCGCCAGCAGCTTGGGGGGGGACAATGAGCAGTTCTTC. As protein: CASSLGGDNEQFF.

A few counts support this clone. The chain has TRBV5-1 and TRBJ1-3; maybe TRBD1 (6 bases). Germline values: CDR1 SGHRS, CDR2 YFSETQ. The CDR3 sequence is 15 residues long. V was shortened by 1 base and J by 0 bases, with 8 bases between the two germline ends. Here the CDR3 reads CASSLSGDSGNTIYF. The CDR3 nucleotides read TGCGCCAGCAGCTTGTCAGGGGACTCTGGAAACACCATATATTTT.

This chain joins TRBV7-9 and TRBJ1-1; D may be TRBD1 (6 bases). The CDR3 sequence is 15 residues long. With 6 bases removed from V and 5 bases from J, the gap between germline ends came to 19 bases. Germline V gives CDR1 SEHNR, CDR2 FQNEAQ (reference sequence). The CDR3 DNA reads TGTGCCAGCAGTAGGGGGTCAGCCAGTAGAACTGAAGCTTTCTTT. Protein sequence: CASSRGSASRTEAFF. Variable domain in full (rest from reference TRBV7-9 and TRBJ1-1): DTGVSQNPRHKITKRGQNVTFRCDPISEHNRLYWYRQTLGQGPEFLTYFQNEAQLEKSRLLSDRFSAERPKGSFSTLEIQRTEQGDSAMYLCASSRGSASRTEAFFGQGTRLTVV.

The J gene is TRBJ2-7, the V gene TRBV7-9, with TRBD1 identical over 8 bases. Germline CDR1 SEHNR, CDR2 FQNEAQ (reference sequence). V lost 3 bases to trimming and J lost 2 bases; unmatched junction nucleotides: 6. CDR3 length: 15 amino acids. CDR3: CASSLNDRGTYEQYV. In DNA, the CDR3 is TGTGCCAGCAGCTTGAACGACAGGGGTACCTACGAGCAGTACGTC.

The chain employs TRBV5-4 and TRBJ2-1, with D possibly TRBD1 on 5 matching bases. The CDR3 runs to 13 residues. Germline CDR1 is SGHNT and CDR2 is YYREEE (reference sequence). Trimming pared 0 bases from V and 7 bases from J, leaving 8 bases between. CDR3 protein: CASSLARGNEQFF. CDR3 in DNA: TGTGCCAGCAGCTTGGCAAGGGGTAATGAGCAGTTCTTC. Full variable domain (outside the CDR3, taken from reference TRBV5-4 and TRBJ2-1): ETGVTQSPTHLIKTRGQQVTLRCSSQSGHNTVSWYQQALGQGPQFIFQYYREEENGRGNFPPRFSGLQFPNYSSELNVNALELDDSALYLCASSLARGNEQFFGPGTRLTVL.

The sample holds one count of this clone. The rearrangement uses TRBV18 and TRBJ2-6, with a weak D call TRBD1 (5 bases). CDR3 size: 17 residues. Trimming stripped 1 base from V and 0 bases from J, with 10 bases between. From germline, CDR1 is KGHSH and CDR2 LQKENI. The DNA of the CDR3 is TGTGCCAGCTCACCACGTAGGGGATACTCTGGGGCCAACGTCCTGACTTTC. It encodes CASSPRRGYSGANVLTF.

This chain uses TRBV28 with TRBJ2-2; TRBD1 agrees at 9 bases. This CDR3 contains 15 residues. Germline V gives CDR1 MDHEN, CDR2 SYDVKM. The trim removed 7 bases at V and 6 bases at J, leaving 9 bases unmatched. The chain's CDR3 is CASKPTGGEAGELFF. CDR3 DNA: TGTGCCAGCAAACCTACAGGGGGCGAAGCCGGGGAGCTGTTTTTT.

The V gene is TRBV6-5, the J gene TRBJ1-1; unclear D gene. There are 16 residues in the CDR3. The V and J ends lost 1 base and 0 bases respectively, with 12 bases between them. Germline V lookup: CDR1 MNHEY, CDR2 SVGAGI. In DNA, the CDR3 is TGTGCCAGCAGTTACTACCGGGGAGGGATGAACACTGAAGCTTTCTTT. This sequence encodes CASSYYRGGMNTEAFF.

The chain is built from TRBV11-2 and TRBJ2-1; 8 nucleotides align to TRBD2. The V and J ends lost 5 bases and 3 bases, in that order; junction bases with no gene match: 9. Germline CDR1 is SGHAT and CDR2 is FQNNGV. This CDR3 is 16 amino acids long. CDR3: CASSPLRGGFYNEQFF. In nucleotides, the CDR3 is TGTGCCAGCAGCCCCCTACGGGGGGGATTCTACAATGAGCAGTTCTTC.

By frequency in the sample, this clone is medium-sized. Distinct nucleotide sequences in the sample also encode this CDR3. The rearrangement links TRBV28 to TRBJ2-2; a weak D match, TRBD2 (5 bases). Germline CDR1 MDHEN, CDR2 SYDVKM. Trimming removed 3 bases from V and 4 bases from J, with 6 bases in between. This CDR3 comprises 13 residues. The CDR3: CASSFRGTGELFF. CDR3 coding DNA: TGTGCCAGCAGTTTCCGGGGCACCGGGGAGCTGTTTTTT.

The count of this clone is one. The chain carries TRBV7-2 and TRBJ1-1; tentative D call: TRBD1 (6 bases). Germline CDR1 SGHTA, CDR2 FQGNSA. This CDR3 spans 13 amino acids. V was pared by 5 bases and J by 1 base, with 8 bases between. The CDR3 region is CASSGQRNTEAFF. DNA for the CDR3: TGTGCCAGCAGCGGACAGCGGAACACTGAAGCTTTCTTT. Variable domain in full (rest from reference TRBV7-2 and TRBJ1-1): GAGVSQSPSNKVTEKGKDVELRCDPISGHTALYWYRQSLGQGLEFLIYFQGNSAPDKSGLPSDRFSAERTGGSVSTLTIQRTQQEDSAVYLCASSGQRNTEAFFGQGTRLTVV.

The chain uses TRBV18 and TRBJ1-2; a possible D gene is TRBD1 (5 bases). The CDR3 has 13 amino acids. Trimming removed 4 bases at V and 3 bases at J, with 9 bases between. CDR1 is KGHSH and CDR2 is LQKENI in the germline V gene. The DNA for the CDR3 is TGTGCCAGCTCACTGGTACAGGACTATGGCTACACCTTC. It encodes CASSLVQDYGYTF. Looking up the rest from reference TRBV18 and TRBJ1-2 gives the full variable domain: NAGVMQNPRHLVRRRGQEARLRCSPMKGHSHVYWYRQLPEEGLKFMVYLQKENIIDESGMPKERFSAEFPKEGPSILRIQQVVRGDSAAYFCASSLVQDYGYTFGSGTRLTVV.